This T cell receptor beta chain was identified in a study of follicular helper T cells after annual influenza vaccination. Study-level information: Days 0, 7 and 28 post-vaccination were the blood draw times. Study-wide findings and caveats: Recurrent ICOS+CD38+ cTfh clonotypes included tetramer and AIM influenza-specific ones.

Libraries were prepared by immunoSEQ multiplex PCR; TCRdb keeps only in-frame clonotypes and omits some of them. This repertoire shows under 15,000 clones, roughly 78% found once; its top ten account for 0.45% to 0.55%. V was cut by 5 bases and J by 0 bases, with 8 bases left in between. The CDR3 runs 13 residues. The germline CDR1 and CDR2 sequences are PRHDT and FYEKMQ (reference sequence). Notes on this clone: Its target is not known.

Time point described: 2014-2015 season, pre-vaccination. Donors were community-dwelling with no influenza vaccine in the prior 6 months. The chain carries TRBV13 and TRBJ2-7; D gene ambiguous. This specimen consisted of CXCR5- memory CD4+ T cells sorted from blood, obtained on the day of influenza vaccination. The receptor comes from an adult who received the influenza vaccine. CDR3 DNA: TGTGCCAGCAGCCTCAGCCACTCCTACGAGCAGTACTTC. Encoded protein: CASSLSHSYEQYF.